This is a list of T cell receptor beta chains from one sample in a study of IL-17A CD8 T cells in psoriatic arthritis synovium. TCRdb's copy holds only in-frame clones and misses some; the assay was immunoSEQ multiplex PCR. The sample holds fewer than 2,500 clones, 65% to 80% seen once. The sample comprised memory CD8+ T cells from synovial fluid. The receptors originated from a human donor with psoriatic arthritis. Each CDR3 is given without its conserved first and last residue. A D gene is named only where the DNA matches it firmly.

d_call	v_call	j_call	cdr3_aa
.	TRBV7-9	TRBJ2-5	ASSSILRGGLRQETQY
TRBD1	TRBV27	TRBJ2-3	ASSFKGQGATDTQY
.	TRBV5-8	TRBJ2-7	ASSLVSARHEQY
TRBD1	TRBV2	TRBJ1-5	ASSEVVGQGYSSNQPQH
TRBD2	TRBV7-8	TRBJ2-1	ASSPRPGLATHNEQF
.	TRBV19	TRBJ2-1	ASSPTINEQF
TRBD2	TRBV5-6	TRBJ2-1	ASSGGLASEQF
TRBD2	TRBV4-2	TRBJ2-5	ASSQGRGLAGQKQETQY
.	TRBV27	TRBJ1-1	ASRWTGVTEAF
.	TRBV11-2	TRBJ2-3	ASSLGQNTQY
.	TRBV7-3	TRBJ2-5	ASSPQGNSETQY
TRBD1	TRBV29-1	TRBJ2-1	SVGQGNEQF
.	TRBV7-3	TRBJ2-2	ASSLMGAQRELF
TRBD2	TRBV10-2	TRBJ2-3	ASSDLSGKSTDTQY
.	TRBV14	TRBJ2-7	ASSQVGSNGRGVSYEQY
TRBD2	TRBV10-3	TRBJ2-1	AIRGLVDNEQF
TRBD2	TRBV7-9	TRBJ2-7	ASSGATSGYEQY